This record covers a single T cell receptor (beta chain). The data were taken from a study of cytotoxic CD8 clonotypes in ibrutinib-treated CLL. Sequencing was performed with immunoSEQ multiplex PCR; in TCRdb, only in-frame clones are kept and a portion is missing. The sample lists about 300,000 clones, around 76% occurring once. CDR1 KGHSH and CDR2 LQKENI come from the germline V gene. V was shortened by 6 bases and J by 1 base, with 18 bases between the two germline ends. This CDR3 spans 16 amino acids. Genomic DNA in a quantity of around 2 micrograms was derived from cryopreserved PBMCs for TCR beta libraries.

The clonotype was recovered from a human donor with chronic lymphocytic leukemia. The source material was PBMCs, sampled at disease progression, from a patient treated with ibrutinib. The chain carries TRBV18 and TRBJ1-1, with D possibly matching TRBD1 (6 bases). DNA of the CDR3: TGTGCCAGCTCGCTCAGACAGGATGCAGAGAACACTGAAGCTTTCTTT. It codes for CASSLRQDAENTEAFF.